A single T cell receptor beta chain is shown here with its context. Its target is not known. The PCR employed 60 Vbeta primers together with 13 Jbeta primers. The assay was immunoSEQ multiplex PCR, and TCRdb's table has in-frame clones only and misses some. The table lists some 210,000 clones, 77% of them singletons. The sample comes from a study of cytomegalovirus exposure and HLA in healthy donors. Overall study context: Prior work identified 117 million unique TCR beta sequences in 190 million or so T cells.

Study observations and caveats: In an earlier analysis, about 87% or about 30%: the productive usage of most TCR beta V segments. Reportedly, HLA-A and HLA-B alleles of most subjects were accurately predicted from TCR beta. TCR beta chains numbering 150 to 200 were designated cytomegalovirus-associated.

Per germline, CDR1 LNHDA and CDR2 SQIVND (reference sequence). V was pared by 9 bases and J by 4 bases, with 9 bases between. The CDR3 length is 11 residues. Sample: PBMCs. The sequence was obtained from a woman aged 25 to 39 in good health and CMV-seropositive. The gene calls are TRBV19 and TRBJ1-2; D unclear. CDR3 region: CASGSLYGYTF. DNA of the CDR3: TGTGCCAGCGGGTCCCTCTATGGCTACACCTTC.